These 10 T cell receptor beta chains were all obtained from the same sample, sequenced in a study of blood T cells in healthy people across ages. Sample-barcoded 5' priming and a J-beta primer mix drove a second PCR of about 7 to 11 cycles. TCRdb passed the 5' RACE reads through MiXCR, listing each CDR3 protein once. The sample holds about 1.1 million distinct CDR3 sequences; more than 30% are singletons and the top ten take around 14%. The sample consisted of blood. These receptors originate from a man aged 18 to 29 in good health.

The rearrangement uses TRBV7-2 and TRBJ2-1; 9 bases align to TRBD2. Unmatched junction bases numbered 8, after V lost 2 bases and J lost 3 bases. The germline gives CDR1 SGHTA, CDR2 FQGNSA. CDR3 length equals 17 residues. The CDR3 DNA sequence: TGTGCCAGCAGCTTATCCCCCCTAGCGGGGAACTACAATGAGCAGTTCTTC. This sequence encodes CASSLSPLAGNYNEQFF.

This clonotype was counted only a few times. The chain joins TRBV7-8 to TRBJ2-3; D is ambiguous. Germline lookup yields CDR1 SGHVS and CDR2 FQNEAQ. The CDR3 is 12 amino acids. Trimming shortened V by 3 bases and J by 14 bases, and 15 bases separated the two germline ends. The CDR3 DNA sequence: TGTGCCAGCAGCTTGCGGACCGGCCAACCGTATTTT. Residues: CASSLRTGQPYF.

J is TRBJ2-1 and V is TRBV20-1, with TRBD2 matching over 10 bases. The CDR3 consists of 17 residues. The V gene's germline CDR1 is DFQATT and CDR2 SNEGSKA (reference sequence). Trimming removed 4 bases from V and 3 bases from J; junction bases left unmatched: 12. The CDR3 DNA reads as TGCAGTGCTAATGATGCTAGCGGGGGAGGCCTCTACAATGAGCAGTTCTTC. Protein sequence: CSANDASGGGLYNEQFF.

The rearrangement joins TRBV3-1 to TRBJ2-1, with D possibly being TRBD2 (5 bases). This CDR3 spans 15 amino acids. V lost 7 bases to trimming and J lost 6 bases, with 19 bases between them. Germline lookup yields CDR1 LGHDT and CDR2 YNNKEL (reference sequence). CDR3 DNA: TGTGCCAGCACTTCCACACCGGGGTTTGGCAATGAGCAGTTCTTC. This encodes CASTSTPGFGNEQFF.

About this clonotype itself: The junction shows a germline mismatch at one end, possibly a read error. V and J are TRBV11-1 and TRBJ2-2; tentatively, D is TRBD2 (6 bases). Germline assignment: CDR1 SGHAT and CDR2 FQDESV (reference sequence). This CDR3 has 14 amino acids. CDR3 protein: CASSLARITGGLFF. The CDR3 DNA reads TGTGCCAGCAGCTTAGCGCGGATCACCGGGGGGCTGTTTTTT.

For this clonotype: A much larger clone lies one base from this, so it may be a read error. V usage is TRBV20-1 and J usage is TRBJ2-1; maybe TRBD2 (5 bases). The germline gives CDR1 DFQATT, CDR2 SNEGSKA (reference sequence). This CDR3 has 14 amino acids. CDR3 in amino acids: CSANAGPSYSEQFF. Written as DNA, the CDR3 is TGCAGTGCTAATGCGGGCCCGTCCTACAGTGAGCAGTTCTTC.

V is TRBV5-6 and J is TRBJ1-5; 7 bases line up with TRBD1. This CDR3 is 15 amino acids long. Per germline, CDR1 SGHDT and CDR2 YYEEEE. V lost 7 bases, J lost 4 bases, and 11 bases stayed unmatched. The CDR3 region has the DNA TGTGCCAGCGGCAACCGGGACAGCGGAAATCAGCCCCAGCATTTT. Translation: CASGNRDSGNQPQHF.

In its sample, this clonotype was seen a few times. The gene calls are TRBV2 and TRBJ1-5; D is uncertain. The CDR3 covers 14 residues. The germline V and J ends were trimmed by 0 bases and 2 bases, with 5 bases remaining between them. From germline, CDR1 is SNHLY and CDR2 FYNNEI. CDR3 amino acids: CASSEAAGNQPQHF. The DNA of the CDR3 is TGTGCCAGCAGTGAAGCGGCAGGCAATCAGCCCCAGCATTTT. Using reference TRBV2 and TRBJ1-5 for the parts outside the CDR3, the full variable domain is EPEVTQTPSHQVTQMGQEVILRCVPISNHLYFYWYRQILGQKVEFLVSFYNNEISEKSEIFDDQFSVERPDGSNFTLKIRSTKLEDSAMYFCASSEAAGNQPQHFGDGTRLSIL.

This chain links TRBV6-6 with TRBJ1-2; D may be TRBD1 (5 bases). Germline V gene sequence: CDR1 MNHNY, CDR2 SVGAGI (reference sequence). Trimming took 2 bases from V and 3 from J, leaving 16 bases between them. This CDR3 contains 16 residues. CDR3 protein: CASSYGHGTTDYGYTF. As DNA, the CDR3 is TGTGCCAGCAGTTACGGCCACGGGACTACTGACTATGGCTACACCTTC.

The chain joins TRBV11-2 to TRBJ2-2, with no clear D. Germline V gene data show CDR1 as SGHAT and CDR2 as FQNNGV. CDR3 size: 15 residues. V was shortened by 0 bases and J by 6 bases, with 11 bases between the two germline ends. Written as DNA, the CDR3 is TGTGCCAGCAGCTTAGATCTCCCATCGGCCGGGGAGCTGTTTTTT. It specifies CASSLDLPSAGELFF.